The 6 T cell receptor beta chains in this list originate from one sample, sequenced in a study of shared clonotypes between healthy human individuals (dated by TCRdb to about 2020). The receptor library was made with the immunoSEQ multiplex PCR assay. TCRdb's version of the immuneACCESS table is confined to in-frame rearrangements and falls short of the full clone set. An unresolved V gene accounts for under half of the shortfall where checked; the remainder is of unknown origin. The sample records hundreds of thousands of clones, approximately 90% of which are singletons. About 24% of the sample goes to the ten largest clones. CD8 naive samples consisted of CD45RO-negative cells that were positively selected for CCR7, yielding a CD45RA+CCR7+ population without TemRA cells. The sample consisted of naive CD8+ T cells sorted from blood. Read against the paper, the sample's cell subset or site label means: CD45RA+CCR7+. These receptors were taken from a man aged 25 to 40 in good health.

This clone was observed a few times. CDR3 residues: CASRDRESTGELFF. For the CDR3, the DNA is TGTGCCAGCAGAGACAGGGAATCGACCGGGGAGCTGTTTTTT. V is TRBV25-1 and J is TRBJ2-2, with 7 bases identical to TRBD1. Germline trimming cut 6 bases from V and 5 bases from J; bases unmatched to any gene: 6. Germline values: CDR1 MGHDK, CDR2 SYGVNS. The CDR3 is 14 residues long.

The rearrangement links TRBV7-9 to TRBJ2-3; 11 positions agree with TRBD2. J was trimmed by 0 bases and V by 0 bases; bases with no gene match: 5. Germline CDR1 reads SEHNR; CDR2 reads FQNEAQ (reference sequence). This CDR3 is built from 18 residues. This chain's CDR3 is CASSLAPWTSGSTDTQYF. Here the CDR3 DNA reads TGTGCCAGCAGCTTAGCCCCCTGGACTAGCGGGAGCACAGATACGCAGTATTTT.

The chain is built from TRBV7-9 and TRBJ2-1; TRBD2 matches 8 bases. In germline, CDR1 is SEHNR, CDR2 FQNEAQ (reference sequence). CDR3 size: 14 residues. V lost 3 bases to trimming and J lost 4 bases; unmatched junction nucleotides: 2. CDR3 in DNA: TGTGCCAGCAGCTTTAGCGGGGAGTACAATGAGCAGTTCTTC. Residues: CASSFSGEYNEQFF.

This clone was picked up one time. The CDR3 loop reads CASSPGLEGTDTQYF. The CDR3 nucleotides are TGTGCCAGCAGCCCGGGACTCGAGGGCACAGATACGCAGTATTTT. The chain is built from TRBV5-4 and TRBJ2-3; the D gene is possibly TRBD2 (6 bases). Germline V gene sequence: CDR1 SGHNT, CDR2 YYREEE (reference sequence). V lost 4 bases and J 1 base, leaving 13 bases between the germline ends. The CDR3 is made up of 15 amino acids.

CDR3 sequence: CASSSPFGGMNTEAFF. CDR3 bases: TGTGCCAGCAGCTCGCCGTTTGGGGGCATGAACACTGAAGCTTTCTTT. The chain links TRBV5-6 to TRBJ1-1; possible D gene TRBD1, 6 bases. Trimming pared 3 bases from V and 0 bases from J, leaving 15 bases between. The CDR3 totals 16 residues. CDR1 and CDR2 (germline): SGHDT, YYEEEE.

Here the CDR3 reads CASSLSGPINEQFF. The CDR3 DNA sequence: TGTGCCAGCAGTTTATCAGGTCCAATCAATGAGCAGTTCTTC. The V and J genes are TRBV27 and TRBJ2-1; D unresolved. Per germline, CDR1 MNHEY and CDR2 SMNVEV (reference sequence). The CDR3 is 14 residues long. Trimming took off 0 bases at V and 6 bases at J, with 9 bases between the two ends.